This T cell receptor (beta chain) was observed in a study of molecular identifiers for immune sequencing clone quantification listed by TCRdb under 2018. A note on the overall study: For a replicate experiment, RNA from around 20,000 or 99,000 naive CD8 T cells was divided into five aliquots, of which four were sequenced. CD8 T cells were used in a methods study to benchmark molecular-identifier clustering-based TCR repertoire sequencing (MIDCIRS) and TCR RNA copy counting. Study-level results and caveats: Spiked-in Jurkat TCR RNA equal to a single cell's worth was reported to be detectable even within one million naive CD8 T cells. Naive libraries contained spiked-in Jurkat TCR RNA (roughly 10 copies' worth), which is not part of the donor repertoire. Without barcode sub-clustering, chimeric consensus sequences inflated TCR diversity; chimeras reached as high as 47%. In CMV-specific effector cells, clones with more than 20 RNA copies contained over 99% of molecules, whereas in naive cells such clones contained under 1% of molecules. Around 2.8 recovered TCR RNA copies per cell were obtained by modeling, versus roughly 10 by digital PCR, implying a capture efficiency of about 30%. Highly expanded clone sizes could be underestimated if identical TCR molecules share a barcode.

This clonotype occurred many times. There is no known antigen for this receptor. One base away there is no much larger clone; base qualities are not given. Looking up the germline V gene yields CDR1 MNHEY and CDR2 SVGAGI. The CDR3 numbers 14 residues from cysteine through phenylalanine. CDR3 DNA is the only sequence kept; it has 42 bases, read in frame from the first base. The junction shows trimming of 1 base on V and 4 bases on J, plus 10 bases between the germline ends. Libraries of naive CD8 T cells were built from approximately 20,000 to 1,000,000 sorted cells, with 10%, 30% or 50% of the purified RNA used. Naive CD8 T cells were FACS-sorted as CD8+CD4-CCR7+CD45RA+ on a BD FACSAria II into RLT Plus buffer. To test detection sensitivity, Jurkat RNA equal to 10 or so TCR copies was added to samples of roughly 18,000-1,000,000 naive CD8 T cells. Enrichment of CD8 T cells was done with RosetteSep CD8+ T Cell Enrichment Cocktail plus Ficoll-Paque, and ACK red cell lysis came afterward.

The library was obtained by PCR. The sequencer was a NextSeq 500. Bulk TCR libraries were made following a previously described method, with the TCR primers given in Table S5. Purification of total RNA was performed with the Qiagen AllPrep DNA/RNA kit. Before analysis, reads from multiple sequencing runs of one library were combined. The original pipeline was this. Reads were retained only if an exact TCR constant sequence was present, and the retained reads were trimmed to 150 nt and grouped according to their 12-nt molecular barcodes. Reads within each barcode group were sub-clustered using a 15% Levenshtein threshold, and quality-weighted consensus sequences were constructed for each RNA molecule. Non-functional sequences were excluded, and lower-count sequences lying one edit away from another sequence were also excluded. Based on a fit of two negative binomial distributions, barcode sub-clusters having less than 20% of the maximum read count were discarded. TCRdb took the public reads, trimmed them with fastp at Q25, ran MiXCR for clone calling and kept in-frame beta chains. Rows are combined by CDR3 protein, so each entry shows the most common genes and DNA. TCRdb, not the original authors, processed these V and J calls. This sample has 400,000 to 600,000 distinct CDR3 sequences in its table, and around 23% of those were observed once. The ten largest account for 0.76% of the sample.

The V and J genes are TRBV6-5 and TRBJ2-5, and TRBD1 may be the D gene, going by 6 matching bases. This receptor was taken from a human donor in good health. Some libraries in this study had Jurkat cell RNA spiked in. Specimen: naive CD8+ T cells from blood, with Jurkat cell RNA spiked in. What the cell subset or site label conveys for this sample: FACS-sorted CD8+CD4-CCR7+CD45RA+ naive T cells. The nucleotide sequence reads TGTGCCAGCAGTTACTTGCAGGGGCCAGAGACCCAGTACTTC. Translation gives CASSYLQGPETQYF.